The sequence of this T cell receptor beta chain was determined in a study of cytomegalovirus exposure and HLA in healthy donors. The PCR ran on 60 Vbeta and 13 Jbeta primers. Data came from immunoSEQ multiplex PCR; TCRdb stores just in-frame clones and leaves some out. The sample comprises approximately 150,000 clones, roughly three quarters of which are singletons, and roughly 1.5% rests with the top ten. V gave up 5 bases and J gave up 5 bases, with 12 bases separating them. The germline gives CDR1 SGHTA, CDR2 FQGNSA. The CDR3 covers 13 residues. In regard to this clone: The target antigen is unknown.

Whole-study findings and limits: Later on, an analysis tied approximately 17,000 TCR beta sequences to HLA alleles at 0.05 false discovery rate.

The V and J genes are TRBV7-2 and TRBJ1-2; D perhaps matches TRBD1 (6 bases). Sequenced input: PBMCs. The source of this sequence is a young woman in good health and CMV-seronegative. CDR3 residues: CASSHYRAYGYTF. The CDR3 nucleotides are TGTGCCAGCAGCCACTACAGGGCTTATGGCTACACCTTC.